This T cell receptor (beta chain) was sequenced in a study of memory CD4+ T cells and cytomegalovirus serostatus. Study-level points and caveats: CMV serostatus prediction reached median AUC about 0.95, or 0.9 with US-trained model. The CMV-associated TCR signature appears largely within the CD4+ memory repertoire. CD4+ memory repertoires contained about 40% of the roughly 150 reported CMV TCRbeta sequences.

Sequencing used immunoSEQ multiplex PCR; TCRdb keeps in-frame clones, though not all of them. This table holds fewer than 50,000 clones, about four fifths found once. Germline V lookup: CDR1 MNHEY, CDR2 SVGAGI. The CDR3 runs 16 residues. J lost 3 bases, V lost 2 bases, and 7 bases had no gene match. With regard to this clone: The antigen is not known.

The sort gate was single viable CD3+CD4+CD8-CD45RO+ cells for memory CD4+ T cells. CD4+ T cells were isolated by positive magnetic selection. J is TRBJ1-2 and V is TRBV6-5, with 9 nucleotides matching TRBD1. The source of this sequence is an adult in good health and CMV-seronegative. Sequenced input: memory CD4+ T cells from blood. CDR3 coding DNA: TGTGCCAGCAGTTACCAACAGGGGGCAAAGGACTATGGCTACACCTTC. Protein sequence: CASSYQQGAKDYGYTF.